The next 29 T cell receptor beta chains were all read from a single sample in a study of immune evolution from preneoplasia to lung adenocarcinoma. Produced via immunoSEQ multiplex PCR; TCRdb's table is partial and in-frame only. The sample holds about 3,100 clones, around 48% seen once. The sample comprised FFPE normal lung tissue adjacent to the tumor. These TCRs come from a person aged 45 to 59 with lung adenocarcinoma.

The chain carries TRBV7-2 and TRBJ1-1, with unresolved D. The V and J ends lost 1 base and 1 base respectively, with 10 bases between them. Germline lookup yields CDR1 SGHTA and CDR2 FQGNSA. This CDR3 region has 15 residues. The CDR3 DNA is TGTGCCAGCAGCTTAGTTTGGCGGAGGAACACTGAAGCTTTCTTT. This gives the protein CASSLVWRRNTEAFF. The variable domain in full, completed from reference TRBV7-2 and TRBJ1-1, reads GAGVSQSPSNKVTEKGKDVELRCDPISGHTALYWYRQSLGQGLEFLIYFQGNSAPDKSGLPSDRFSAERTGGSVSTLTIQRTQQEDSAVYLCASSLVWRRNTEAFFGQGTRLTVV.

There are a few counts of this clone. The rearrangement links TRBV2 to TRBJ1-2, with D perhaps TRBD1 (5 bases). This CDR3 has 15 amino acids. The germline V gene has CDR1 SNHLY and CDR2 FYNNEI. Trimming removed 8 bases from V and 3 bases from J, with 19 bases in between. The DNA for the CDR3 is TGTGCCAGCGGGGGTAAGGTCGGCGGTGACTATGGCTACACCTTC. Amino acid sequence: CASGGKVGGDYGYTF. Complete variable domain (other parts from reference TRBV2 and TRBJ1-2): EPEVTQTPSHQVTQMGQEVILRCVPISNHLYFYWYRQILGQKVEFLVSFYNNEISEKSEIFDDQFSVERPDGSNFTLKIRSTKLEDSAMYFCASGGKVGGDYGYTFGSGTRLTVV.

The CDR3: CASSLSPQDGYTF. The DNA of the CDR3 is TGCGCCAGCAGCTTGAGTCCCCAAGATGGCTACACCTTC. The gene calls are TRBV5-1 and TRBJ1-2; no firm D call. The CDR3 has 13 residues. Trimming took 1 base from V and 6 from J, leaving 10 bases between them. CDR1 is SGHRS, CDR2 YFSETQ, per germline.

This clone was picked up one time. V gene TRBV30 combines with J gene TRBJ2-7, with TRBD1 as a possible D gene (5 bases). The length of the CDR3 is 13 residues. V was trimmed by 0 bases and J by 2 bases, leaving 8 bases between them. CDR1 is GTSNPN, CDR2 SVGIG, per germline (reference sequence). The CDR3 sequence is CAWSVQVPYEQYF. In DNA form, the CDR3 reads TGTGCCTGGAGTGTACAGGTCCCCTACGAGCAGTACTTC.

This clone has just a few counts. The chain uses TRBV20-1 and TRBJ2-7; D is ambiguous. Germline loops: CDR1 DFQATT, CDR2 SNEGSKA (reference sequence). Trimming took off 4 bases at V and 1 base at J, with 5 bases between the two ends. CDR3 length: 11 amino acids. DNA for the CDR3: TGCAGTGCTACTGAGTCCTACGAGCAGTACTTC. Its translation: CSATESYEQYF.

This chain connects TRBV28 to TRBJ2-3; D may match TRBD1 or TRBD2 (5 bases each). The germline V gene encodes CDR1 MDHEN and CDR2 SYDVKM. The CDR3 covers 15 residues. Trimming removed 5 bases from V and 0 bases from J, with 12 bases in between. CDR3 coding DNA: TGTGCCAGCAGTCTAGGGGAGCCAAGCACAGATACGCAGTATTTT. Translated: CASSLGEPSTDTQYF.

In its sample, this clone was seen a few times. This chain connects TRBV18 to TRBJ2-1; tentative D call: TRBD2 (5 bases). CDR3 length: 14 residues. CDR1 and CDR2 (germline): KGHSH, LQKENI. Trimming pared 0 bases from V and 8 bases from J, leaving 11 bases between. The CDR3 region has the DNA TGTGCCAGCTCACCACCGATCCGCGGGCATGAGCAGTTCTTC. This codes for CASSPPIRGHEQFF.

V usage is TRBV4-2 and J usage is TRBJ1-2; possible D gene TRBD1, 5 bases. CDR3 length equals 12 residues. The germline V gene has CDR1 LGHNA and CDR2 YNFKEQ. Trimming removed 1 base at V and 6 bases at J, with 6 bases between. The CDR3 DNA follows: TGTGCCAGCAGCCAAGTAGGGGATGGCTACACCTTC. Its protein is CASSQVGDGYTF.

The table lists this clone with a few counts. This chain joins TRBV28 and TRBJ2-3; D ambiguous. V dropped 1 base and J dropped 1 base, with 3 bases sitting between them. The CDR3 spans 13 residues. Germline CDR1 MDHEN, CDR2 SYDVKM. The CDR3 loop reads CASSLFGTDTQYF. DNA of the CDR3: TGTGCCAGCAGTTTATTTGGCACAGATACGCAGTATTTT.

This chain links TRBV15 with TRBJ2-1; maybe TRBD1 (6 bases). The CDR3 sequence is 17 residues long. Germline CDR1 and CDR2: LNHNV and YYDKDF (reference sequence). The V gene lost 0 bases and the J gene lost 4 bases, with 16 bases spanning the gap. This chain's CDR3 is CATSRDNGAGAYNEQFF. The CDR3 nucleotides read TGTGCCACCAGCAGAGATAATGGGGCAGGGGCTTACAATGAGCAGTTCTTC. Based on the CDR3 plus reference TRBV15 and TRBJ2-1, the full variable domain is DAMVIQNPRYQVTQFGKPVTLSCSQTLNHNVMYWYQQKSSQAPKLLFHYYDKDFNNEADTPDNFQSRRPNTSFCFLDIRSPGLGDTAMYLCATSRDNGAGAYNEQFFGPGTRLTVL.

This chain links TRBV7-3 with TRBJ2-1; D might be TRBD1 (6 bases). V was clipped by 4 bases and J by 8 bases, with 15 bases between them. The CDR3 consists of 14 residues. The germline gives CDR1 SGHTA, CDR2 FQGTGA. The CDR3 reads CASSSTGLGDEQFF. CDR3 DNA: TGTGCCAGCAGCTCAACAGGGTTGGGAGATGAGCAGTTCTTC. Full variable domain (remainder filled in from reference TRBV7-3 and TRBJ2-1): GAGVSQTPSNKVTEKGKYVELRCDPISGHTALYWYRQSLGQGPEFLIYFQGTGAADDSGLPNDRFFAVRPEGSVSTLKIQRTERGDSAVYLCASSSTGLGDEQFFGPGTRLTVL.

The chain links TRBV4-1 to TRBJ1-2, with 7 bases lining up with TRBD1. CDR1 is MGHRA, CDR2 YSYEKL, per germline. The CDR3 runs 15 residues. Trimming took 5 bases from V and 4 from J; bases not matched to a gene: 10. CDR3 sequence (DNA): TGCGCCAGCAGCTCCTCGACAGGGAAGAGCTATGGCTACACCTTC. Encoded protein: CASSSSTGKSYGYTF.

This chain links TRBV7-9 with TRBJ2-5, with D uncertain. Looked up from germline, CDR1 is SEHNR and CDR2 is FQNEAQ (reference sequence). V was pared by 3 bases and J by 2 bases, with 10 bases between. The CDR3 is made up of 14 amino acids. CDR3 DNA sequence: TGTGCCAGCAGCTTGGTCTGGGATCAAGAGACCCAGTACTTC. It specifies CASSLVWDQETQYF.

The CDR3 protein is CASSLEAGGGSETQYF. For the CDR3, the DNA is TGTGCCAGCAGCTTAGAAGCGGGAGGAGGGAGCGAGACCCAGTACTTC. The chain uses TRBV7-6 and TRBJ2-5; 9 bases map to TRBD2. CDR1 and CDR2 from the germline V gene are SGHVS and FNYEAQ. CDR3 length: 16 residues. V gave up 1 base and J gave up 5 bases; unmatched junction bases: 8.

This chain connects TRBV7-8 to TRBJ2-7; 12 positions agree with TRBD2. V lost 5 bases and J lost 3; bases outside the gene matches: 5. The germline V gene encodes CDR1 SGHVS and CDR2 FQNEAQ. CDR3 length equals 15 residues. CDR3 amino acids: CASSPRTSGDYEQYF. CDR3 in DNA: TGTGCCAGCAGCCCAAGGACTAGCGGGGACTACGAGCAGTACTTC.

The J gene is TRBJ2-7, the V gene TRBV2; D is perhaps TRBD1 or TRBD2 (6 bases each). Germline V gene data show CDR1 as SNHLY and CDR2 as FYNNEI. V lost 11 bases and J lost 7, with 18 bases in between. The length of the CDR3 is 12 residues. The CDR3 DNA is TGTGCCGGGAACAGGGAACGGGGGGAGCAGTACTTC. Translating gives CAGNRERGEQYF.

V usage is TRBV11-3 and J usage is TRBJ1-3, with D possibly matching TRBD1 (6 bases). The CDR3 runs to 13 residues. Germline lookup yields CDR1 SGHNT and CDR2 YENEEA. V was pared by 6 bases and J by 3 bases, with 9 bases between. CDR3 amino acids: CASREDSGNTIYF. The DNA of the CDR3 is TGTGCCAGCAGAGAGGACAGTGGAAACACCATATATTTT.

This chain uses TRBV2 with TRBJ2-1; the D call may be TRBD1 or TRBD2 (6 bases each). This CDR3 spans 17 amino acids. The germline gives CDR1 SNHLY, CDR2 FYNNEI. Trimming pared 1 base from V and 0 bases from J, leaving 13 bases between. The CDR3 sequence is CASSEVRGAASYNEQFF. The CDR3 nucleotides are TGTGCCAGCAGTGAAGTTAGGGGGGCTGCCTCCTACAATGAGCAGTTCTTC.

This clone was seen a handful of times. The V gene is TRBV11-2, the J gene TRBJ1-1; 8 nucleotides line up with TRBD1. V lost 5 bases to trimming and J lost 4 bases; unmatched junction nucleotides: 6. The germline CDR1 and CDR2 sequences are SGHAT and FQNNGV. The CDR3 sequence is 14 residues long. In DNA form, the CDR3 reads TGTGCCAGCAGCCCCCTTGGACAGGGCACTGAAGCTTTCTTT. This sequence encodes CASSPLGQGTEAFF.

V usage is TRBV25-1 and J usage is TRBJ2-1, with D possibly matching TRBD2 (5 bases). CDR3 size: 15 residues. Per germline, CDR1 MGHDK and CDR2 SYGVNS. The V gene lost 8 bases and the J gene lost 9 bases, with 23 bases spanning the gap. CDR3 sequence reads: CASGISAGSQVEQFF. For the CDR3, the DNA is TGTGCCAGCGGTATTAGTGCTGGGAGTCAGGTTGAGCAGTTCTTC.

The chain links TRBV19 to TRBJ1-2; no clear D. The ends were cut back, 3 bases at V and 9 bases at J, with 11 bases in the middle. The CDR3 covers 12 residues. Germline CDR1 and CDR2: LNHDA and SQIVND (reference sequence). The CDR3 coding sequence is TGTGCCAGTAGTATTCAGGAAGCCCGCTACACCTTC. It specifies CASSIQEARYTF.

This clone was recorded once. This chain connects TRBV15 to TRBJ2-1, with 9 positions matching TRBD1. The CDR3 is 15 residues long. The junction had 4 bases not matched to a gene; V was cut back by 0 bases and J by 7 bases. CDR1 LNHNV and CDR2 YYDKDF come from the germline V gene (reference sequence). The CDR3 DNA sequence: TGTGCCACCAGCAGAGATCCGGGACAGGGTAATGAGCAGTTCTTC. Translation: CATSRDPGQGNEQFF.

The CDR3 DNA reads as TGTGCCAGTACAACTAGCGGGGTCTACAATGAGCAGTTCTTC. Translated: CASTTSGVYNEQFF. The V call is TRBV19, the J call TRBJ2-1; TRBD2 aligns across 10 bases. V was clipped by 7 bases and J by 3 bases; unmatched bases: 3. Germline CDR1 is LNHDA and CDR2 is SQIVND (reference sequence). There are 14 residues in the CDR3.

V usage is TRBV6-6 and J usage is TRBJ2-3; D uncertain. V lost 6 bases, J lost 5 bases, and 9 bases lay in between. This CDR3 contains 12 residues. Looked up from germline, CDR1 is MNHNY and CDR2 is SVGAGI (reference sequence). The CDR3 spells CASSQAGDTQYF. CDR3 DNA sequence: TGTGCCAGCAGCCAGGCCGGAGATACGCAGTATTTT.

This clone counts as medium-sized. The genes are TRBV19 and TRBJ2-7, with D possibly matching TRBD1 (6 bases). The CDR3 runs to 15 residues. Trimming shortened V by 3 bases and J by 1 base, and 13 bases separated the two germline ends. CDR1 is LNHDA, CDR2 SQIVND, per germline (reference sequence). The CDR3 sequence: CASSITGTSSYEQYF. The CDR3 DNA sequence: TGTGCCAGTAGTATCACCGGGACAAGTTCCTACGAGCAGTACTTC.

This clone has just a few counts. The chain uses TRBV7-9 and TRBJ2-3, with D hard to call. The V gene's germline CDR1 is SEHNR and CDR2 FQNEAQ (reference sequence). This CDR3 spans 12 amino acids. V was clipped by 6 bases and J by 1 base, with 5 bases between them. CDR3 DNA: TGTGCCAGCAGGACGGGCACAGATACGCAGTATTTT. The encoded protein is CASRTGTDTQYF.

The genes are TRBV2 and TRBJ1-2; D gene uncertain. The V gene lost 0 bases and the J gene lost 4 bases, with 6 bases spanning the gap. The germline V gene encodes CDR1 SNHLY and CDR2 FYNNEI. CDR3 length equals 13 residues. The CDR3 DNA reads TGTGCCAGCAGTGAAGCTGTCACCTATGGCTACACCTTC. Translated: CASSEAVTYGYTF.

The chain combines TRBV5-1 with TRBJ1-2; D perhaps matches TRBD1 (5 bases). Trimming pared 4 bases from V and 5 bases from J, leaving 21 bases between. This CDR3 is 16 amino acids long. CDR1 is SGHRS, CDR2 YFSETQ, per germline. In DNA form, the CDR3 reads TGCGCCAGCAGCCGTTCAACCCGGGGGGATGAGTATGGCTACACCTTC. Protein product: CASSRSTRGDEYGYTF.

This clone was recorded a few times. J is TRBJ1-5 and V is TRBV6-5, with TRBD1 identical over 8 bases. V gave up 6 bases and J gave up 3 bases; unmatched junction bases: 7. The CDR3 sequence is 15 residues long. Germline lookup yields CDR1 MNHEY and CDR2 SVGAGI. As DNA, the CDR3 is TGTGCCAGCAGCAGGACAGGGTACGACAATCAGCCCCAGCATTTT. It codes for CASSRTGYDNQPQHF.